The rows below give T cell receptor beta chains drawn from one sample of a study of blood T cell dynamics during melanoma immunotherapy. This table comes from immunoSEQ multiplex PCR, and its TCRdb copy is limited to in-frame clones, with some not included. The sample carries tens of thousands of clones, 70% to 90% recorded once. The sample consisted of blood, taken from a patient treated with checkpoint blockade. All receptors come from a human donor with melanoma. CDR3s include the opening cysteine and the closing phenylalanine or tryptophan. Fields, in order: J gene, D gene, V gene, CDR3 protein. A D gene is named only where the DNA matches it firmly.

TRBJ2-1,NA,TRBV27,CASSPLGSGVREQFF
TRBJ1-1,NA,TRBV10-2,CASSLGAILNTEAFF
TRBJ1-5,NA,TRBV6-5,CASSYGTAHSNQPQHF
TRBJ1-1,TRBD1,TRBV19,CASNTGQGANTEAFF
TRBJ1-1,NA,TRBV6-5,CASSYSGSGSRAFF
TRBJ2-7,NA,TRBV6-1,CASTRQSSVDEQYF
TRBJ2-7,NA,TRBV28,CASSASAGWERSYEQYF
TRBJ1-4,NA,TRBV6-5,CASRPDRGLEKLFF
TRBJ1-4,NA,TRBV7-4,CASSLRTRSATNEKLFF
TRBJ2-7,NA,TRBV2,CASSLAGAAYEQYF